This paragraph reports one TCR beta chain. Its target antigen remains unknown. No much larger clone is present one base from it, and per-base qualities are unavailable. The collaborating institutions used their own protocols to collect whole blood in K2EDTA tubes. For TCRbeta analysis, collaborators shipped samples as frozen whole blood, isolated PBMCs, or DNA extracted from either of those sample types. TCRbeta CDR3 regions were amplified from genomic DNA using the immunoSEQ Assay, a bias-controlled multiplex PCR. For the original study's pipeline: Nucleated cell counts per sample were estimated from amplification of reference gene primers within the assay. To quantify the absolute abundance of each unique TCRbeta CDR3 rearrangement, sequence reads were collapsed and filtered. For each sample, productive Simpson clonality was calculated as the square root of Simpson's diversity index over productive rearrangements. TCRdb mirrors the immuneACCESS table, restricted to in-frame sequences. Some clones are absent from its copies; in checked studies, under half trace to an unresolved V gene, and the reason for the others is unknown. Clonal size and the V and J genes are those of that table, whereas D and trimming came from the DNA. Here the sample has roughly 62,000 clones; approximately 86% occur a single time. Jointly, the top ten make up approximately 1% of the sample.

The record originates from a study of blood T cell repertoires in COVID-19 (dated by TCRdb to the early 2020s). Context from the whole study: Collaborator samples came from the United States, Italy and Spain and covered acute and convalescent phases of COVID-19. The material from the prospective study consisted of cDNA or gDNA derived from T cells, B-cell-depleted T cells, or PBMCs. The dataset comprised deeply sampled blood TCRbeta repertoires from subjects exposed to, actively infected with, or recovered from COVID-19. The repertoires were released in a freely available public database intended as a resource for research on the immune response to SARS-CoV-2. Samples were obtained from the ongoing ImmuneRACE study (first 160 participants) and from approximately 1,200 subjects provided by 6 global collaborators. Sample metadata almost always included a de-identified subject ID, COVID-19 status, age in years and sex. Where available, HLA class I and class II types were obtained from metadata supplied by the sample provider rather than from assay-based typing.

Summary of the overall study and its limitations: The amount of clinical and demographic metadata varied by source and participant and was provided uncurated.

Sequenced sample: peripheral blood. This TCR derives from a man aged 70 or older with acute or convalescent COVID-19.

This receptor carries the CDR3 CASGGQPQETQYF. Here is the DNA: TGTGCCAGTGGGGGCCAGCCCCAAGAGACCCAGTACTTC. The receptor chain draws on TRBV6-6 and TRBJ2-5, and TRBD1 may be the D gene, going by 6 matching bases. From the cysteine up to the phenylalanine, the CDR3 has a length of 13 residues. Only the CDR3 part of the read is kept: 39 bases, read in frame from the first base. The germline V gene (reference sequence) sets CDR1 to MNHNY and CDR2 to SVGAGI. Relative to germline, V is 9 bases shorter and J is 1 base shorter, with 12 bases between their ends.